Sequencing of this T cell receptor (beta chain) was carried out in a study of tumor-infiltrating lymphocytes in glioblastoma multiforme. This CDR3 is 13 amino acids long. V gave up 5 bases and J gave up 7 bases, with 15 bases separating them. Germline V gene lookup returns CDR1 SGHAT and CDR2 FQNNGV. With respect to this clonotype: Its antigen is still unknown.

Multiple V-beta primers and a C-beta primer amplified TCRB from RNA. These TCRB libraries lack any described unique molecular identifiers. TCRdb processed the multiplex PCR reads anew with MiXCR; each CDR3 protein has one entry. The table records 13,000 to 15,000 distinct CDR3 sequences, over 65% of them present only once. Study conclusions and caveats: T cells were not sorted into functional subsets.

The sample was brain tumor tissue. V gene TRBV11-2 combines with J gene TRBJ2-7; no clear D. The source of this sequence is a male donor with glioblastoma. CDR3 region: CASSPSLLQEQYF. In nucleotides, the CDR3 is TGTGCCAGCAGCCCCAGCCTGCTCCAGGAGCAGTACTTC.